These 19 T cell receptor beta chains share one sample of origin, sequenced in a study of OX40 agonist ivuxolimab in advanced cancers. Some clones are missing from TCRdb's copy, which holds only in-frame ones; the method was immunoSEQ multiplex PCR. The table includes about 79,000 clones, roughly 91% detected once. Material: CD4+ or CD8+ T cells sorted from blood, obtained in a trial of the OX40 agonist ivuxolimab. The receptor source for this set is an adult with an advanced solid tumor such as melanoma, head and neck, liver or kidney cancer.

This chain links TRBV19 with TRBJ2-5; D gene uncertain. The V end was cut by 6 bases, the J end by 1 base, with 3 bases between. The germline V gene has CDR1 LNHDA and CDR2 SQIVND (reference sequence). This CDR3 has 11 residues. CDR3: CASRSQETQYF. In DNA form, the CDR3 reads TGTGCCAGTAGGTCCCAAGAGACCCAGTACTTC.

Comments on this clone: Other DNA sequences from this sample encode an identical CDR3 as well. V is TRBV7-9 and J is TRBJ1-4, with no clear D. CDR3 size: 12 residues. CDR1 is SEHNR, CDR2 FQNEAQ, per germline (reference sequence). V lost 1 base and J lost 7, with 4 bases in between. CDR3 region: CASSLEPEKLFF. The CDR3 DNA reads TGTGCCAGCAGCTTAGAACCTGAAAAACTGTTTTTT.

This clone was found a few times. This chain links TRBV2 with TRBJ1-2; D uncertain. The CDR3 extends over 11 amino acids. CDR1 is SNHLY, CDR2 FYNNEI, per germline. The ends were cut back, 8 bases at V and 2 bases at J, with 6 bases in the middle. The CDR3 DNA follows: TGTGCCAGCTATGAGAACTATGGCTACACCTTC. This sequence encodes CASYENYGYTF. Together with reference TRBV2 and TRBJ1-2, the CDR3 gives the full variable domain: EPEVTQTPSHQVTQMGQEVILRCVPISNHLYFYWYRQILGQKVEFLVSFYNNEISEKSEIFDDQFSVERPDGSNFTLKIRSTKLEDSAMYFCASYENYGYTFGSGTRLTVV.

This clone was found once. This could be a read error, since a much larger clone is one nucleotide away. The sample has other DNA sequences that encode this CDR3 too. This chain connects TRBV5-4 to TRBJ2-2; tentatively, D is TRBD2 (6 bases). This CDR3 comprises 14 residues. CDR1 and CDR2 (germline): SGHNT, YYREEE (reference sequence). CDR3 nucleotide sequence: TGCGCCACGGAGTGGCGGGGCATCACCGGGGAGCTGTTTTTT. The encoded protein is CATEWRGITGELFF.

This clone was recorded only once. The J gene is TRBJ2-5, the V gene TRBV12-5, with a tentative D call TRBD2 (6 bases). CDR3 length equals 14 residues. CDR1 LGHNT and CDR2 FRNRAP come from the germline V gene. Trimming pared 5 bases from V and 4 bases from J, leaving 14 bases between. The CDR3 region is CASGPGLSAETQYF. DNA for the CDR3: TGTGCTAGTGGTCCGGGACTTTCCGCAGAGACCCAGTACTTC.

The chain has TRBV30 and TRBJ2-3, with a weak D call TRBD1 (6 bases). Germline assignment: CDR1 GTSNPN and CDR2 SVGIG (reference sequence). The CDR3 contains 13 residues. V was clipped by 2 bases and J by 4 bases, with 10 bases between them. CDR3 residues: CAWSLGAPDTQYF. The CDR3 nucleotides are TGTGCCTGGAGTCTGGGGGCCCCAGATACGCAGTATTTT.

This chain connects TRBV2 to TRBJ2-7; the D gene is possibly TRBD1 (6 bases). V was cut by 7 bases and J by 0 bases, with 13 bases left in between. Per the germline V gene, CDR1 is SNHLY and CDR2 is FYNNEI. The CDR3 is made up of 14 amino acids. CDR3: CASTAQGPSYEQYF. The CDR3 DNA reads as TGTGCCAGCACGGCACAGGGTCCCTCCTACGAGCAGTACTTC.

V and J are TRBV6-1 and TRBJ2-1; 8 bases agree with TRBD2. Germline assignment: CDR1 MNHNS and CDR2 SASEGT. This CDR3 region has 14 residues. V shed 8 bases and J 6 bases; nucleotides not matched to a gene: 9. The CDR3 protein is CASPTSETSNEQFF. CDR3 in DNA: TGTGCCAGCCCGACTAGCGAAACGAGCAATGAGCAGTTCTTC.

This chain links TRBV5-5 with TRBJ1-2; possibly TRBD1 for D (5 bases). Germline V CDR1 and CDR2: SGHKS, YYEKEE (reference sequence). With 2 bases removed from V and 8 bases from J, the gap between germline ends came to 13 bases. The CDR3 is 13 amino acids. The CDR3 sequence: CASSFGGQEGYTF. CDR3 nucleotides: TGTGCCAGCAGCTTTGGGGGTCAAGAGGGCTACACCTTC.

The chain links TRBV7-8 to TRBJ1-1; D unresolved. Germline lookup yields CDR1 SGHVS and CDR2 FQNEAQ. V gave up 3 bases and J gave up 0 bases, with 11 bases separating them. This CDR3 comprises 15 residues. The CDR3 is CASSLGTILNTEAFF. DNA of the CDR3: TGTGCCAGCAGCTTGGGAACAATTTTGAACACTGAAGCTTTCTTT.

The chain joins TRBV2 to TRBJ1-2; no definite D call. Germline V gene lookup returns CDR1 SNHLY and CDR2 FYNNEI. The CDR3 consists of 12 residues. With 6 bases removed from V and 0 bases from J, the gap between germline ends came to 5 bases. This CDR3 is CASRAANYGYTF. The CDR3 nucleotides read TGTGCCAGCAGAGCGGCTAACTATGGCTACACCTTC. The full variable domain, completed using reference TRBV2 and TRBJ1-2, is EPEVTQTPSHQVTQMGQEVILRCVPISNHLYFYWYRQILGQKVEFLVSFYNNEISEKSEIFDDQFSVERPDGSNFTLKIRSTKLEDSAMYFCASRAANYGYTFGSGTRLTVV.

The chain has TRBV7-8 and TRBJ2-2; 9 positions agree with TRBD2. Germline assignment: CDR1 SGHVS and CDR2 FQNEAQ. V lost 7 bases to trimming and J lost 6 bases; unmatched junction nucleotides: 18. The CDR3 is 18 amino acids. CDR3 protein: CASTESPPQREASGELFF. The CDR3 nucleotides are TGTGCCAGCACCGAGTCCCCTCCCCAGCGGGAGGCATCCGGGGAGCTGTTTTTT.

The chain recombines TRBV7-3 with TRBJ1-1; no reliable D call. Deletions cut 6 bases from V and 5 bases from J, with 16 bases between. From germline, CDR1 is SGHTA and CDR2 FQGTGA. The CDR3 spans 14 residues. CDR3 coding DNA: TGTGCCAGCAGTCGAGACACCATGGGTACTGAAGCTTTCTTT. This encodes CASSRDTMGTEAFF.

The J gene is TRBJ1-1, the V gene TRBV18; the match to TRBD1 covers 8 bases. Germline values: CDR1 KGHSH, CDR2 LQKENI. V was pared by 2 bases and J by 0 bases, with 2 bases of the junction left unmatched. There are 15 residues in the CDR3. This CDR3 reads CASSPGQGMNTEAFF. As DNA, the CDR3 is TGTGCCAGCTCACCAGGACAGGGTATGAACACTGAAGCTTTCTTT.

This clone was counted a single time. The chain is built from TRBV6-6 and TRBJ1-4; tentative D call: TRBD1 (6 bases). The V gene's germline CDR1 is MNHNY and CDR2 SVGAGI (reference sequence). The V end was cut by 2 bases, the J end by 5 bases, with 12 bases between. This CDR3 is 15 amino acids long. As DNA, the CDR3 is TGTGCCAGCAGTTACGATTCCGGGGGCAATGAAAAACTGTTTTTT. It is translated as CASSYDSGGNEKLFF.

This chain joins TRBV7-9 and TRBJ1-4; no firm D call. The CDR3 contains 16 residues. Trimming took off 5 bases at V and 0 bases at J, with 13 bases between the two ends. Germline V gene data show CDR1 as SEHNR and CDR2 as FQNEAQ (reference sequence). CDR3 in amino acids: CASSTYYGSTNEKLFF. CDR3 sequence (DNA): TGTGCCAGCAGCACTTACTACGGGTCAACTAATGAAAAACTGTTTTTT.

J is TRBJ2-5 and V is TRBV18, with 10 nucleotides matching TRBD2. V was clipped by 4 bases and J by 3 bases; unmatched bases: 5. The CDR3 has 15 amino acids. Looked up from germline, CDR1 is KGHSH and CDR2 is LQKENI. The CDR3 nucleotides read TGTGCCAGCTCACTTGGACTAGCGGCGGAAGAGACCCAGTACTTC. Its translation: CASSLGLAAEETQYF.

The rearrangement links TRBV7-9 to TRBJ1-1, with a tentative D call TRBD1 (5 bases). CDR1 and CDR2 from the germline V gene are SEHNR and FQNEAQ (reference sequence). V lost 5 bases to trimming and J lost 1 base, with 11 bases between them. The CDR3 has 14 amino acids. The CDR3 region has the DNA TGTGCCAGCAGCCCGGGACGGACGAACACTGAAGCTTTCTTT. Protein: CASSPGRTNTEAFF.

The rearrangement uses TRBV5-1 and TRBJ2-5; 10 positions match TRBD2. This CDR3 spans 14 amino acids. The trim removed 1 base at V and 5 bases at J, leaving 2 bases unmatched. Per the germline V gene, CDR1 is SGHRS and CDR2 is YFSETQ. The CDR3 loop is CASSLKLAGETQYF. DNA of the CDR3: TGCGCCAGCAGCTTGAAACTAGCGGGGGAGACCCAGTACTTC.